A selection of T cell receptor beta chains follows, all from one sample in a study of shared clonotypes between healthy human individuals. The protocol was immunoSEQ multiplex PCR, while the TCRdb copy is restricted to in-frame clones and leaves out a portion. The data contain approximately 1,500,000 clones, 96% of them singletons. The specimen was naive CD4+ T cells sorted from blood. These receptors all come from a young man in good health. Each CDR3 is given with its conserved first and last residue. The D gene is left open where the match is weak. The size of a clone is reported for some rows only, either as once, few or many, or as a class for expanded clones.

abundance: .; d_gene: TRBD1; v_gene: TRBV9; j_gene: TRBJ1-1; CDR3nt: TGTGCCAGCGGTCTGGACAGGGGGAATACTGAAGCTTTCTTT; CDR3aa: CASGLDRGNTEAFF
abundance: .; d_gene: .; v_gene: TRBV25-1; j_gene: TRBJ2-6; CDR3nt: TGTGCCAGCAGTGAATACGGGTGGGGCTCTGGGGCCAACGTCCTGACTTTC; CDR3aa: CASSEYGWGSGANVLTF
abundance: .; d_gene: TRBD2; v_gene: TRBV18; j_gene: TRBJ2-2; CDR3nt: TGTGCCAGCTCACTGTGGCGACTAGCGGGAAACACCGGGGAGCTGTTTTTT; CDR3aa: CASSLWRLAGNTGELFF
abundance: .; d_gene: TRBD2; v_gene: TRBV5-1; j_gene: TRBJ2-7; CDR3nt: TGCGCCAGCAGCTTGGTGGCTAGCGGGACCTACGAGCAGTACTTC; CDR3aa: CASSLVASGTYEQYF
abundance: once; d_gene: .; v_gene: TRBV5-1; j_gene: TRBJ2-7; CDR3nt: TGCGCCAGCAGCGTCGAGGGGTCCTACGAGCAGTACTTC; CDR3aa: CASSVEGSYEQYF
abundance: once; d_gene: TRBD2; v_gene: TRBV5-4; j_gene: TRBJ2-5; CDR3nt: TGTGCCAGCAATTTTTTTGGGGGGGTAGAGACCCAGTACTTC; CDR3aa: CASNFFGGVETQYF
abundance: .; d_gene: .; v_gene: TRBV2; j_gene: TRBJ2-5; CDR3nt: TGTGCCAGCAGTGTGGGTAGGGATGGAGAGACCCAGTACTTC; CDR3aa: CASSVGRDGETQYF
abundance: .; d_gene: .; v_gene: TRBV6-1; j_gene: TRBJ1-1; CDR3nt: TGTGCCAGCAGTAAGGTCCTGTCTTCGAACACTGAAGCTTTCTTT; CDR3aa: CASSKVLSSNTEAFF
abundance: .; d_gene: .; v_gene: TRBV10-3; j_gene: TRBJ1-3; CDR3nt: TGTGCCAAGAGAGGACAGCCTCGAGAAGAGTTGGAAAACACCATATATTTT; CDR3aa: CAKRGQPREELENTIYF
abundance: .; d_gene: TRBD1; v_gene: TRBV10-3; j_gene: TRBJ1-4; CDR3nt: TGTGCCACCATGGACCGGGACAGGAATGAAAAACTGTTTTTT; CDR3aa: CATMDRDRNEKLFF
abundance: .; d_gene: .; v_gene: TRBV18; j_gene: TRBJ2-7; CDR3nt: TGTGCCAGCTCACCAAGAGCAAGTTACGAGCAGTACTTC; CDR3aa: CASSPRASYEQYF
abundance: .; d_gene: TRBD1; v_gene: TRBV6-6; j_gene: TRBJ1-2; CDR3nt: TGTGCCAGCAGTTCCTGGGGACAGGGTGGCTACACCTTC; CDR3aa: CASSSWGQGGYTF
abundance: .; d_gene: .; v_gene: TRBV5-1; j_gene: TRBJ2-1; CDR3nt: TGCGCCAGCAGTTACCTGTTCGAGCAGTTCTTC; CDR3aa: CASSYLFEQFF
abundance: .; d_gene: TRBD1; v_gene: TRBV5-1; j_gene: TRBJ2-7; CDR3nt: TGCGCCAGCAGCACCTCGGGACAGGGGACCTACGAGCAGTACTTC; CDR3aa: CASSTSGQGTYEQYF
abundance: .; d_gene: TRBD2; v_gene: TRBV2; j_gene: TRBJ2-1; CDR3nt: TGTGCCAGCTTAGGGACTAGCGGGAGTAATGAGCAGTTCTTC; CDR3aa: CASLGTSGSNEQFF
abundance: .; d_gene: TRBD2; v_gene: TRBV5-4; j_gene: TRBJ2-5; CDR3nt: TGTGCCAGCAGCTTGCAAAGGTCGACTAGCGGGTTACAAGAGACCCAGTACTTC; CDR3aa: CASSLQRSTSGLQETQYF
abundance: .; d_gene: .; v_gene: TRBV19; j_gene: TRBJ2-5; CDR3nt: TGTGCCAGTAGTCCCGGACGAGGAGAGACCCAGTACTTC; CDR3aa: CASSPGRGETQYF
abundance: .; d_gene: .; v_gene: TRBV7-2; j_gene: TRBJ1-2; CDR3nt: TGTGCCAGCAGCTTAGCTTCGGGGCTTGATGGCTACACCTTC; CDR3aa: CASSLASGLDGYTF
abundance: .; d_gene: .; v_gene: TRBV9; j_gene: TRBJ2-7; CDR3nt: TGTGCCAGCAGCGTAGGGCAAAACTACGAGCAGTACTTC; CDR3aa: CASSVGQNYEQYF
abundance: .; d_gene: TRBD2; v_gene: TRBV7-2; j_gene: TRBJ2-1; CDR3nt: TGTGCCAGCAGCTTATTGAGCGGGAGTTACAATGAGCAGTTCTTC; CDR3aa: CASSLLSGSYNEQFF
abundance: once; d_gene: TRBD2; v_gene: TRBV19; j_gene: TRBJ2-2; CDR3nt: TGTGCCACCTTTAGCGGGATCTCAGCCGGGGAGCTGTTTTTT; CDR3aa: CATFSGISAGELFF
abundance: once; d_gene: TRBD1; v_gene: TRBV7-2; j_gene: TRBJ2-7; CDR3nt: TGTGCCAGCAGCTTAGCGCAGACAGGGAGTCCCTACGAGCAGTACTTC; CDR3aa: CASSLAQTGSPYEQYF
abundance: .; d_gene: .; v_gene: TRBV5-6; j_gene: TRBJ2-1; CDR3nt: TGTGCCAGCAGCTTCTCTGTTGAGCAGTTCTTC; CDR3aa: CASSFSVEQFF
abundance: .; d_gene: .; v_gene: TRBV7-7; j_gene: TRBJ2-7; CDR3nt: TGTGCCAGCAGCTTAGACCCTTCCTACGAGCAGTACTTC; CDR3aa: CASSLDPSYEQYF
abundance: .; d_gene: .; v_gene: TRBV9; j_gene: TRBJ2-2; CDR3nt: TGTGCCAGCAGCGTAGCTCACGGACGGGGCACCGGGGAGCTGTTTTTT; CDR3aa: CASSVAHGRGTGELFF
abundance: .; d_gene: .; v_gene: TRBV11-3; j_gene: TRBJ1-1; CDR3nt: TGTGCCAGCAGCTCACCGGGACAAAAAGAAGCTTTCTTT; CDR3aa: CASSSPGQKEAFF
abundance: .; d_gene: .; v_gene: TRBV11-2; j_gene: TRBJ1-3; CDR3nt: TGTGCCAGCAGCCGCCTTCAGGGGAGAAACACCATATATTTT; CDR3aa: CASSRLQGRNTIYF
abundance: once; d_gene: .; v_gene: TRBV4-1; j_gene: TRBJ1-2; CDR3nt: TGCGCCAGCAGCCCAACCGCCGGGGAGGAAGGGTATGGCTACACCTTC; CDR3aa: CASSPTAGEEGYGYTF
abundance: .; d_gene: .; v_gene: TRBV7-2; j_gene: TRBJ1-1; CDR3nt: TGTGCCAGCAGCTTAAGCGGGTTCGCCGAAGCTTTCTTT; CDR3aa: CASSLSGFAEAFF
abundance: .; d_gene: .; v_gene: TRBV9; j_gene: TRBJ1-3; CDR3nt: TGTGCCAGCAGCGTAGTTGCGGGTGGAAACACCATATATTTT; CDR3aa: CASSVVAGGNTIYF
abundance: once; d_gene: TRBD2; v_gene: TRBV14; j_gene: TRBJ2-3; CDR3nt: TGTGCCAGCACCCGGGTAGGCGGGAGGGCCTTAGATACGCAGTATTTT; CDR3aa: CASTRVGGRALDTQYF
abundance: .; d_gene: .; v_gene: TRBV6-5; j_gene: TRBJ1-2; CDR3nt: TGTGCCAGCAGTTGGAGACAGGCCCGCTATGGCTACACCTTC; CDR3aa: CASSWRQARYGYTF
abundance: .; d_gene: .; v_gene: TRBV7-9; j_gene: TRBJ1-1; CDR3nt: TGTGCCAGCAGCTTAGGAGGGAGGGACACTGAAGCTTTCTTT; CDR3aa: CASSLGGRDTEAFF
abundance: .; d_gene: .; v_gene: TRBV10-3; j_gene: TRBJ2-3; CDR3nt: TGTGCCATCAGTGAGGACAGCCGCACAGATACGCAGTATTTT; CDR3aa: CAISEDSRTDTQYF
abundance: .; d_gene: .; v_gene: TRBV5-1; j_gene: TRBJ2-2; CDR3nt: TGCGCCAGCAGCCCCCGGGCTTTGAACACCGGGGAGCTGTTTTTT; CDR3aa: CASSPRALNTGELFF
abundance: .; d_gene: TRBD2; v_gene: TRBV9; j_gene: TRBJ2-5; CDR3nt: TGTGCCAGCAGCCCGCTGGTAGCGGGAGGCCAAGAGACCCAGTACTTC; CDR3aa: CASSPLVAGGQETQYF
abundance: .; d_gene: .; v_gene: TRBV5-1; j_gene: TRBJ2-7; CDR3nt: TGCGCCAGCAGCCTCAAGTTGACGTCCGACTCCTACGAGCAGTACTTC; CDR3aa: CASSLKLTSDSYEQYF
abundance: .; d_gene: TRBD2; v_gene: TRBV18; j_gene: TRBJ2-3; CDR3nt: TGTGCCAGCTCACCAACGGGACTACCCACAGATACGCAGTATTTT; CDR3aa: CASSPTGLPTDTQYF
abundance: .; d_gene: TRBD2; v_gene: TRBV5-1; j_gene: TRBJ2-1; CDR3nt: TGCGCCAGCAGCTTGGACGCAGGGACTACCTACAATGAGCAGTTCTTC; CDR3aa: CASSLDAGTTYNEQFF
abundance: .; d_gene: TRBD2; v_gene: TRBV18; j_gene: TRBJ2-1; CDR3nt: TGTGCCAGCTCACCACCCTCAGGACTAGCGGACAATGAGCAGTTCTTC; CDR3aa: CASSPPSGLADNEQFF
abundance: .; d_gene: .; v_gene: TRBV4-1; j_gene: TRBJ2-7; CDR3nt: TGCGCCAGCAGCCAAACACTAGGACGAACCTACGAGCAGTACTTC; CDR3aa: CASSQTLGRTYEQYF
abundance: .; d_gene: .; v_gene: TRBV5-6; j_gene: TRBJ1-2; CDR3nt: TGTGCCAGCAGCTTGTGGCAGGGTTACACCTTC; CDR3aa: CASSLWQGYTF
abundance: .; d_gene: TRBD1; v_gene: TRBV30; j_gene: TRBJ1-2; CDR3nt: TGTGCCTGGAGTGAGGACAGGGGGTTACGAGGCTACACCTTC; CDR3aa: CAWSEDRGLRGYTF
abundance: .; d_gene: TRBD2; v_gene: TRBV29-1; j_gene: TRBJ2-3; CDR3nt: TGCAGCGTTGCCGGGACTAGCGGTGCAGGCCCCGGAGATACGCAGTATTTT; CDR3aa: CSVAGTSGAGPGDTQYF
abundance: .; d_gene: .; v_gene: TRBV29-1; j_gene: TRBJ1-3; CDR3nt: TGCAGCGTTCAAATCTCTGGAAACACCATATATTTT; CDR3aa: CSVQISGNTIYF
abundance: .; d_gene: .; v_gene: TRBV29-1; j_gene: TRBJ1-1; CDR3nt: TGCAGCGTGGGGGGGGACACTGAAGCTTTCTTT; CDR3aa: CSVGGDTEAFF
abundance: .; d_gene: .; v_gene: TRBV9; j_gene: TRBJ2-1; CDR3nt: TGTGCCAGCAGCCCCCTGTCCTACAATGAGCAGTTCTTC; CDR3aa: CASSPLSYNEQFF
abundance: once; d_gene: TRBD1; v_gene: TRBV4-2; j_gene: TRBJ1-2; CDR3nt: TGTGCCAGCAGCCTAACCGCGACAGGGGGCTATGGCTACACCTTC; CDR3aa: CASSLTATGGYGYTF
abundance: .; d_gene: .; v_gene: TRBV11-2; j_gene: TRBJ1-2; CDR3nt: TGTGCCAGCAGCTTAGGACAGTCGCGGGGCTACACCTTC; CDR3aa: CASSLGQSRGYTF
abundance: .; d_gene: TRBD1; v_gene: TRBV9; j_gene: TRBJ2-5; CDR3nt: TGTGCCAGCAGCGTAGCCCAGGGGGCGATAGAGACCCAGTACTTC; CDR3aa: CASSVAQGAIETQYF
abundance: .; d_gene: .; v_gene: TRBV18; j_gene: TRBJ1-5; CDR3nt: TGTGCCAGCTCACAAGACTCAGGTCAGCCCCAGCATTTT; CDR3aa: CASSQDSGQPQHF
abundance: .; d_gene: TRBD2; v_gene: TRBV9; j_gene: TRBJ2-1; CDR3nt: TGTGCCAGCAGCGGGGGGACTAGCCTCTACAATGAGCAGTTCTTC; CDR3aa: CASSGGTSLYNEQFF
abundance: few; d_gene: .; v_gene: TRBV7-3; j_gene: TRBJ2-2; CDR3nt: TGTGCCAGCAGCCCGGGTGATGGAACCGGGGAGCTGTTTTTT; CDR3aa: CASSPGDGTGELFF
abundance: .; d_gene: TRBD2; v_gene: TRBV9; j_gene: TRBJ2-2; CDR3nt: TGTGCCAGCAGCGTTTCCGGGACTAGCGGGAGTTTGGGGGAGCTGTTTTTT; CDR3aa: CASSVSGTSGSLGELFF
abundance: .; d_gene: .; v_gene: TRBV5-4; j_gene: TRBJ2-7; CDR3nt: TGTGCCAGCAGCACCGTCCCCAACTCCTACGAGCAGTACTTC; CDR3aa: CASSTVPNSYEQYF
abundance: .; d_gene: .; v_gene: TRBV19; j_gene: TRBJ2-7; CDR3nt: TGTGCCAGTAGTAGAGCAGGGGCCTACGAGCAGTACTTC; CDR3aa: CASSRAGAYEQYF
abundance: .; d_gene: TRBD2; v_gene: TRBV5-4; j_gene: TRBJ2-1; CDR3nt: TGTGCCAGCAGCTTGGACCCGGGACTAGCTAACCGGGGGAATGAGCAGTTCTTC; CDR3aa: CASSLDPGLANRGNEQFF